This is a list of T cell receptor beta chains from one sample in a study of OX40 agonist ivuxolimab in advanced cancers. Some clones are missing from TCRdb's copy, which holds only in-frame ones; the method was immunoSEQ multiplex PCR. The sample consists of approximately 74,000 clones, over 80% of them appearing once. The material was CD4+ or CD8+ T cells sorted from blood, obtained in a trial of the OX40 agonist ivuxolimab. Receptors were obtained from an adult with an advanced solid tumor such as melanoma, head and neck, liver or kidney cancer. The CDR3 runs from the conserved cysteine through the conserved F or W. The order of the fields is V gene, J gene, D gene, CDR3 length, clone size, CDR3 DNA, CDR3 protein. A D gene is named only where the DNA matches it firmly. Clone size is stated in some rows and not others, as once, few, many or a class when expanded.

V: TRBV4-3; J: TRBJ2-7; D: -; length: 14; size: -; DNA: TGCGCCAGCAGCCAAGTAACTGGAGCCTACGAGCAGTACTTC; CDR3: CASSQVTGAYEQYF
V: TRBV2; J: TRBJ2-5; D: TRBD2; length: 15; size: -; DNA: TGTGCCAGCAGTTACAAGCGGGGGAGCCAAGAGACCCAGTACTTC; CDR3: CASSYKRGSQETQYF
V: TRBV5-1; J: TRBJ2-3; D: -; length: 13; size: -; DNA: TGCGCCAGCAGCTTGGCCGAGTTTGATACGCAGTATTTT; CDR3: CASSLAEFDTQYF
V: TRBV28; J: TRBJ1-5; D: TRBD1; length: 17; size: -; DNA: TGTGCCAGTGATTTTCTTGGCGGGACAGCGGGAGATCAGCCCCAGCATTTT; CDR3: CASDFLGGTAGDQPQHF
V: TRBV19; J: TRBJ2-7; D: -; length: 17; size: -; DNA: TGTGCCAGTAGTAGAACCCCCAGGGGCTCGGGCTTCTACGAGCAGTACTTC; CDR3: CASSRTPRGSGFYEQYF
V: TRBV7-9; J: TRBJ2-2; D: -; length: 11; size: -; DNA: TGTGCCAGGGCTAACGGGGAGGAGCTGTTTTTT; CDR3: CARANGEELFF
V: TRBV13; J: TRBJ2-2; D: -; length: 13; size: -; DNA: TGTGCCAGCAGCTTAGCGGGGGCTTGGGAGCTGTTTTTT; CDR3: CASSLAGAWELFF
V: TRBV30; J: TRBJ2-7; D: -; length: 12; size: -; DNA: TGTGCCTGGGGAAGGACAGAACAACAGCAGTACTTC; CDR3: CAWGRTEQQQYF
V: TRBV23-1; J: TRBJ2-3; D: -; length: 12; size: -; DNA: TGCGCCCTGAGTCATAGCACAGATACGCAGTATTTT; CDR3: CALSHSTDTQYF
V: TRBV30; J: TRBJ2-1; D: TRBD2; length: 15; size: -; DNA: TGTGCCTGGAGTGTGGGGCTAGCGGGAGACAATGAGCAGTTCTTC; CDR3: CAWSVGLAGDNEQFF
V: TRBV7-9; J: TRBJ2-1; D: -; length: 18; size: -; DNA: TGTGCCAGCAGCTCCATGAGGGGGGGCGGTTTTAGTTACAATGAGCAGTTCTTC; CDR3: CASSSMRGGGFSYNEQFF
V: TRBV6-5; J: TRBJ2-7; D: -; length: 15; size: few; DNA: TGTGCCAGCAGTTACTCCCAGGGGAGCTCCTACGAGCAGTACTTC; CDR3: CASSYSQGSSYEQYF
V: TRBV5-5; J: TRBJ2-7; D: TRBD1; length: 14; size: -; DNA: TGTGCCAGCAGCTTGGCGTCGGACAGGGCCGAGCAGTACTTC; CDR3: CASSLASDRAEQYF
V: TRBV19; J: TRBJ2-3; D: -; length: 11; size: -; DNA: TGTGCCAGTAGTAGGACTTCCACGCAGTATTTT; CDR3: CASSRTSTQYF
V: TRBV7-2; J: TRBJ1-1; D: -; length: 14; size: once; DNA: TGTGCCAGCAGCTCCCAGCTGGGGGGCACTGAAGCTTTCTTT; CDR3: CASSSQLGGTEAFF
V: TRBV30; J: TRBJ2-2; D: -; length: 13; size: -; DNA: TGTGCCTGGAGTCATCCGAACACCGGGGAGCTGTTTTTT; CDR3: CAWSHPNTGELFF
V: TRBV5-6; J: TRBJ2-7; D: -; length: 14; size: -; DNA: TGTGCCAGCAGCCGCGGGGGCTACCTAAGCGAGCAGTACTTC; CDR3: CASSRGGYLSEQYF
V: TRBV28; J: TRBJ1-1; D: TRBD1; length: 13; size: -; DNA: TGTGCCAGCAGTTTTGACAGGGGAACTGAAGCTTTCTTT; CDR3: CASSFDRGTEAFF
V: TRBV30; J: TRBJ1-2; D: TRBD1; length: 13; size: once; DNA: TGTGCCTGGAGTCCTCGGACAGGGGGTGGCTACACCTTC; CDR3: CAWSPRTGGGYTF
V: TRBV19; J: TRBJ2-5; D: TRBD2; length: 14; size: -; DNA: TGTGCCAGTAGTGTTGGCGGGGGGCGAGAGACCCAGTACTTC; CDR3: CASSVGGGRETQYF
V: TRBV11-1; J: TRBJ2-1; D: TRBD2; length: 15; size: -; DNA: TGTGCCAGCAGCACACTAGCGGAGGCGGTCGATGAGCAGTTCTTC; CDR3: CASSTLAEAVDEQFF
V: TRBV27; J: TRBJ1-4; D: -; length: 12; size: -; DNA: TGTGCCAGCAGAAGGGAGGATGAAAAACTGTTTTTT; CDR3: CASRREDEKLFF
V: TRBV7-2; J: TRBJ2-5; D: -; length: 16; size: -; DNA: TGTGCCAGCAGCCTGCTGTCCCCGGAGGGCCAAGAGACCCAGTACTTC; CDR3: CASSLLSPEGQETQYF
V: TRBV27; J: TRBJ2-1; D: TRBD2; length: 17; size: -; DNA: TGTGCCAGCCTTCGGACAGGCCGACTAGCGGGAGGGAATGAGCAGTTCTTC; CDR3: CASLRTGRLAGGNEQFF
V: TRBV18; J: TRBJ2-1; D: TRBD2; length: 15; size: -; DNA: TGTGCCAGCTCACTCGGACTAGCGGGGGAGAATGAGCAGTTCTTC; CDR3: CASSLGLAGENEQFF
V: TRBV25-1; J: TRBJ1-2; D: TRBD1; length: 17; size: -; DNA: TGTGCCAGCAGTGGAGGACAGGGTGGGAGAACTAACTATGGCTACACCTTC; CDR3: CASSGGQGGRTNYGYTF
V: TRBV9; J: TRBJ1-1; D: -; length: 14; size: -; DNA: TGTGCCAGCAGCCCCTCGGGGGGGAACACTGAAGCTTTCTTT; CDR3: CASSPSGGNTEAFF
V: TRBV2; J: TRBJ2-1; D: TRBD1; length: 13; size: -; DNA: TGTGCCAGCAGCTTGGGACAGTACAATGAGCAGTTCTTC; CDR3: CASSLGQYNEQFF
V: TRBV7-9; J: TRBJ1-4; D: TRBD1; length: 16; size: -; DNA: TGTGCCAGCAGCCTACAGGGGAGTCTTGCTAATGAAAAACTGTTTTTT; CDR3: CASSLQGSLANEKLFF
V: TRBV10-3; J: TRBJ1-2; D: TRBD1; length: 14; size: once; DNA: TGTGCCATCAGTGGGGGACAGGGGGACTATGGCTACACCTTC; CDR3: CAISGGQGDYGYTF
V: TRBV5-1; J: TRBJ2-5; D: -; length: 17; size: -; DNA: TGCGCCAGCAGCTTGGGCGTCGGGCGGGGCGGTGAAGAGACCCAGTACTTC; CDR3: CASSLGVGRGGEETQYF